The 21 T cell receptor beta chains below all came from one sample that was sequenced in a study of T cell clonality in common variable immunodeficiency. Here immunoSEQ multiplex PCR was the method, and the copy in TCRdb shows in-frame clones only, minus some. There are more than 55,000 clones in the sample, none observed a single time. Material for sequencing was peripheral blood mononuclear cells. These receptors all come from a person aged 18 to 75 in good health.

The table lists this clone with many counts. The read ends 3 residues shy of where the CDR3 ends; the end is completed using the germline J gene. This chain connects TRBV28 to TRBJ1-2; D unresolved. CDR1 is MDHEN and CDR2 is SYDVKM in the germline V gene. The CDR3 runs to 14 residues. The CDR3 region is CASSLSQSRRGYTF. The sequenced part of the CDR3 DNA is TGTGCCAGCAGTCTGTCCCAAAGTCGGCGGGGC.

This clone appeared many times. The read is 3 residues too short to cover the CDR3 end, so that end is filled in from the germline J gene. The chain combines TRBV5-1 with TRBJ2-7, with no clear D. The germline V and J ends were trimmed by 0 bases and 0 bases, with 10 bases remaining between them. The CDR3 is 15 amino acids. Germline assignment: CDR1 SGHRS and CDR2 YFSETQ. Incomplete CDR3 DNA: TGCGCCAGCAGCTTGGACGCGGTGAGCTCCTACGAG. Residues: CASSLDAVSSYE. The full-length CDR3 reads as CASSLDAVSSYEQYF.

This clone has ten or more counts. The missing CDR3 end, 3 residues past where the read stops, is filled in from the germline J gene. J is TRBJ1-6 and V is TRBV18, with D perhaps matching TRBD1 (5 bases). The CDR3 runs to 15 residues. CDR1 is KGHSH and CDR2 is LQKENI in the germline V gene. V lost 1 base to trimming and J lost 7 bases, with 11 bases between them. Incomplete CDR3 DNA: TGTGCCAGCTCACCACTTCAGGGTGGCAATTCACCC. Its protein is CASSPLQGGNSP. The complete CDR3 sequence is CASSPLQGGNSPLHF.

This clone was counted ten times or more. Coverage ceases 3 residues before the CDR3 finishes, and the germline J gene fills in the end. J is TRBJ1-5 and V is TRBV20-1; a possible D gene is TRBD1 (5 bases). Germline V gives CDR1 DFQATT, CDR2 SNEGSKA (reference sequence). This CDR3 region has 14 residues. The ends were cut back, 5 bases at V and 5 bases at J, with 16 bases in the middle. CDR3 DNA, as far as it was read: TGCAGTGCTGGCGCCACGGACAACGATCAGCCC. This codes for CSAGATDNDQP. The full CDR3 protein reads CSAGATDNDQPQHF.

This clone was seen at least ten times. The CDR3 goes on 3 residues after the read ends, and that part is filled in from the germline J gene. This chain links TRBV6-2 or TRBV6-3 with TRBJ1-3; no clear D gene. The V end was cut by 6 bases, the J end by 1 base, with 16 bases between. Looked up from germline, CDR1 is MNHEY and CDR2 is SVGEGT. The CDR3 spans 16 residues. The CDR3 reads CASSSQRLTSGNTIYF. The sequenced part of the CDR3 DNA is TGTGCCAGCAGCTCCCAGAGACTGACGTCTGGAAACACC.

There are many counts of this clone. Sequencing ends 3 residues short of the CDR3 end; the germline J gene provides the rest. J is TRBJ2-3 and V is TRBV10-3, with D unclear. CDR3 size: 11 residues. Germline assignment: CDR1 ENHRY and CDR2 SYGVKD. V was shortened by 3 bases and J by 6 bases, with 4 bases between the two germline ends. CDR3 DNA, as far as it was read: TGTGCCATCAGTGACGGGGATACG. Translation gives CAISDGDT. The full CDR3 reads CAISDGDTQYF.

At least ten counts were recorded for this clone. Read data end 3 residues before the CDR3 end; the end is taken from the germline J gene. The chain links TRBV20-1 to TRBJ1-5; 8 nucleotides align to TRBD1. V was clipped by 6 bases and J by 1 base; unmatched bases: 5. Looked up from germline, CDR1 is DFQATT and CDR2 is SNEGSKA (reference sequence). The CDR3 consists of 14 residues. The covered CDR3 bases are TGCAGTGCCAGCAGGGGGCACAGCAATCAGCCC. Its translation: CSASRGHSNQP. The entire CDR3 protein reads CSASRGHSNQPQHF.

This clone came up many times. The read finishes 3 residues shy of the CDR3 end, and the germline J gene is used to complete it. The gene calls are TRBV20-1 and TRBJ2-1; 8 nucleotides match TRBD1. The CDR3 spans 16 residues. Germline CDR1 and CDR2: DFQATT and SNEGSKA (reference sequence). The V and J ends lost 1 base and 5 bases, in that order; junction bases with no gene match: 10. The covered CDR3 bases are TGCAGTGCTAGAGTCAGGGGGCGCGGGACCAACAATGAG. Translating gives CSARVRGRGTNNE. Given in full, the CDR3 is CSARVRGRGTNNEQFF.

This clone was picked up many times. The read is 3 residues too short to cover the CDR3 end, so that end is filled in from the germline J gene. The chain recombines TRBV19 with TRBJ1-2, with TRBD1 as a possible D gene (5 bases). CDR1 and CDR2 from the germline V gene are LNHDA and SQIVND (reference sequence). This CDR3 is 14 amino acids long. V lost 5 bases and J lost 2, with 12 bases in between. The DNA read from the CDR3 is TGTGCCAGTAGTTCCCCCGGGGGAAACTATGGC. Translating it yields CASSSPGGNYG. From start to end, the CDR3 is CASSSPGGNYGYTF.

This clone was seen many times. The CDR3 reads CASSEGGILNYGYTF. CDR3 DNA (partial): TGTGCCAGCAGTGAGGGGGGAATCCTTAACTATGGC. The V and J genes are TRBV2 and TRBJ1-2; weak D call: TRBD1 (5 bases). The read ends 3 residues before the CDR3 terminus; that terminus is restored from the germline J gene. The V end was cut by 3 bases, the J end by 1 base, with 12 bases between. The CDR3 runs to 15 residues. The germline V gene encodes CDR1 SNHLY and CDR2 FYNNEI.

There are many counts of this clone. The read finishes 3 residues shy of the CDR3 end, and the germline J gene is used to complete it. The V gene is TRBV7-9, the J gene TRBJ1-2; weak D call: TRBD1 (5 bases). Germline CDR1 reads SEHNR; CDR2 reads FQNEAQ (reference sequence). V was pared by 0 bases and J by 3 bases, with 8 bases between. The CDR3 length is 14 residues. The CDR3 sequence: CASSLAIGDYGYTF. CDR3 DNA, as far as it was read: TGTGCCAGCAGCTTAGCGATAGGGGACTATGGC. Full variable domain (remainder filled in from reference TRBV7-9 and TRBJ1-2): DTGVSQNPRHKITKRGQNVTFRCDPISEHNRLYWYRQTLGQGPEFLTYFQNEAQLEKSRLLSDRFSAERPKGSFSTLEIQRTEQGDSAMYLCASSLAIGDYGYTFGSGTRLTVV.

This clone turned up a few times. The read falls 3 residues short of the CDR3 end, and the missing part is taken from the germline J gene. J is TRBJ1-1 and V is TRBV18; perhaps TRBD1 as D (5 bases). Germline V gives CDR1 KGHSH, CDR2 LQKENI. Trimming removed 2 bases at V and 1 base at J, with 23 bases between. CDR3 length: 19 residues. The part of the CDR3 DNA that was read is TGTGCCAGCTCACCATATCTTAAACAACAGGCAAAGGGGAACACTGAA. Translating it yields CASSPYLKQQAKGNTE. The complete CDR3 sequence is CASSPYLKQQAKGNTEAFF.

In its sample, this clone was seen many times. The CDR3 here is CASSLAGQGGGYTF. CDR3 bases read: TGTGCCAGCAGCTTAGCGGGACAGGGCGGTGGC. V gene TRBV7-6 combines with J gene TRBJ1-2; TRBD1 matches at 9 bases. The DNA ends 3 residues before the CDR3 does, and the rest of the CDR3 is filled in from the germline J gene. V lost 0 bases to trimming and J lost 7 bases; unmatched junction nucleotides: 3. Germline-derived CDR1 and CDR2 are SGHVS and FNYEAQ. This CDR3 region has 14 residues.

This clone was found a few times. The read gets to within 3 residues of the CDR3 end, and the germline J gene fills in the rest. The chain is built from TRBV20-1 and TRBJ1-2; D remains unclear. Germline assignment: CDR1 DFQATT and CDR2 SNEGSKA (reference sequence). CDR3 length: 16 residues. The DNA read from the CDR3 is TGCAGTGCTAGCCCGTCCCCAGCGGGAGGCTACAATGAC. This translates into CSASPSPAGGYND. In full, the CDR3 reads CSASPSPAGGYNDYTF.

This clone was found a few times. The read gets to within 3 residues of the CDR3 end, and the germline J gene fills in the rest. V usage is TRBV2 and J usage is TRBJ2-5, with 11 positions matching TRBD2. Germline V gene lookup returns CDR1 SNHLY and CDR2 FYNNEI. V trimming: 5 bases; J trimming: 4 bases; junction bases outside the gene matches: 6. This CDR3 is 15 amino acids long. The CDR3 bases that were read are TGTGCCAGCAGTTCCGGGACTAGCGGCGTAGAGACC. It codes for CASSSGTSGVET. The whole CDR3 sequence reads CASSSGTSGVETQYF.

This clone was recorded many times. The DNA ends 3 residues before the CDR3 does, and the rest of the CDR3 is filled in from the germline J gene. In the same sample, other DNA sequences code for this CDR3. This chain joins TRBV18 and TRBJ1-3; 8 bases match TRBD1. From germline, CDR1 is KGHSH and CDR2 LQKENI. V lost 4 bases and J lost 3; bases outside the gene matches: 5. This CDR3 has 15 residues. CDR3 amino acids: CASSLDRGRGNTIYF. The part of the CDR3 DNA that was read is TGTGCCAGCTCACTCGACAGGGGTCGTGGAAACACC.

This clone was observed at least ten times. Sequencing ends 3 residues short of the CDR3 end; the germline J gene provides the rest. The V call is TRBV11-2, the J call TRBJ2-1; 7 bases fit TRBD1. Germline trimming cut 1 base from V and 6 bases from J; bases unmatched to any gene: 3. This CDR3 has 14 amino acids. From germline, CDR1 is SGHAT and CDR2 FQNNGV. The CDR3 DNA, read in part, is TGTGCCAGCAGCTTAGGACAGGGTCTCAATGAG. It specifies CASSLGQGLNE. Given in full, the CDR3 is CASSLGQGLNEQFF.

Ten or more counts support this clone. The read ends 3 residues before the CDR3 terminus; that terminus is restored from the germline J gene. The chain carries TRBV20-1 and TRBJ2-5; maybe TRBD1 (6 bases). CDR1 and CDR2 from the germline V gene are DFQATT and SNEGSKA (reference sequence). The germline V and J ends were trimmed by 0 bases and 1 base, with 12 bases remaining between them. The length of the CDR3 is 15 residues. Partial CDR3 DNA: TGCAGTGCTAGAGATATGTCAGGGGTCCAAGAGACC. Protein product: CSARDMSGVQET. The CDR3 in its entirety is CSARDMSGVQETQYF.

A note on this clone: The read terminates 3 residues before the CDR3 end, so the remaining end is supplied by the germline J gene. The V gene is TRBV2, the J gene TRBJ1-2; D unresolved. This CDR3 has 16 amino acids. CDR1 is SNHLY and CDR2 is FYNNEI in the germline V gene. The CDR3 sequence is CASSPRTSGSYNDYTF. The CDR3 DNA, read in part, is TGTGCCAGCAGTCCTCGGACTAGCGGATCCTACAATGAC.

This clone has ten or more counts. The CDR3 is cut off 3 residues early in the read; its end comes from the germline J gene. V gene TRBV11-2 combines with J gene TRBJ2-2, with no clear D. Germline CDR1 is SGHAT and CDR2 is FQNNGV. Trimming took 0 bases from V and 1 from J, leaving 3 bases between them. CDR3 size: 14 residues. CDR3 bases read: TGTGCCAGCAGCTTAGACGGGAACACCGGGGAG. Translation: CASSLDGNTGE. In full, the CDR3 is CASSLDGNTGELFF.

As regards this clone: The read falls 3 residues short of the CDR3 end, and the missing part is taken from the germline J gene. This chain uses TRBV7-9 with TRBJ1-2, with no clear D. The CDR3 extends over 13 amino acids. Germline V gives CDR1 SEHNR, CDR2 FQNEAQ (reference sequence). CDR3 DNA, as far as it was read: TGTGCCAGCAGCTTATCAAACTCGTTCGTC. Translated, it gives CASSLSNSFV. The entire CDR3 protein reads CASSLSNSFVYTF. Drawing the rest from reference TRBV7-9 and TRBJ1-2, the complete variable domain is DTGVSQNPRHKITKRGQNVTFRCDPISEHNRLYWYRQTLGQGPEFLTYFQNEAQLEKSRLLSDRFSAERPKGSFSTLEIQRTEQGDSAMYLCASSLSNSFVYTFGSGTRLTVV.